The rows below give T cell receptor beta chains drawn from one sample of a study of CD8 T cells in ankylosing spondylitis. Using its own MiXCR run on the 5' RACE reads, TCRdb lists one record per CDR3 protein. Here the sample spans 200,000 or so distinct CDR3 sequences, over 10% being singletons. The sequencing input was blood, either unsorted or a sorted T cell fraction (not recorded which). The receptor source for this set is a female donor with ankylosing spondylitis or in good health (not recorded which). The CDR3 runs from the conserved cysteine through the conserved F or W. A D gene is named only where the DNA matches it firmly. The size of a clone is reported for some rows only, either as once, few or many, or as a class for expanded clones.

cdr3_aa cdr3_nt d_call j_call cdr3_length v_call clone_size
CASSLMGSSYEQYF TGTGCCAGCAGCTTAATGGGGAGCTCCTACGAGCAGTACTTC NA TRBJ2-7 14 TRBV7-6 many
CASSLGRPLTDTQYF TGTGCCAGCAGTTTGGGGAGGCCACTCACAGATACGCAGTATTTT NA TRBJ2-3 15 TRBV12-3/TRBV12-4 many
CASIRGQNTGELFF TGTGCCAGCATCCGGGGACAGAACACCGGGGAGCTGTTTTTT NA TRBJ2-2 14 TRBV12-3/TRBV12-4 NA
CAIRNDRGVNTEAFF TGTGCCATCAGGAACGACAGGGGGGTGAACACTGAAGCTTTCTTT TRBD1 TRBJ1-1 15 TRBV10-3 many
CSARGAHTGSSYNSPLHF TGCAGTGCTAGAGGGGCCCACACAGGGAGCTCCTATAATTCACCCCTCCACTTT NA TRBJ1-6 18 TRBV20-1 NA
CASMREAYNEQFF TGTGCCAGCATGCGGGAGGCATACAATGAGCAGTTCTTC TRBD2 TRBJ2-1 13 TRBV2 few
CSATPKGNYGYTF TGCAGTGCTACGCCAAAGGGGAACTATGGCTACACCTTC NA TRBJ1-2 13 TRBV20-1 many
CASSYSLDRTGDTQYF TGTGCCAGCAGTTACTCTCTGGACAGGACAGGGGATACGCAGTATTTT TRBD1 TRBJ2-3 16 TRBV6-5 NA
CASSVAKGAGYTF TGTGCCAGCAGTGTAGCCAAAGGAGCTGGCTACACCTTC NA TRBJ1-2 13 TRBV12-3/TRBV12-4 few
CASSQDAQGTQPQHF TGCGCCAGCAGCCAAGATGCGCAGGGCACCCAGCCCCAGCATTTT NA TRBJ1-5 15 TRBV4-3 NA
CASSPDSNNSPLHF TGTGCCAGTTCGCCTGACAGCAATAATTCACCCCTCCACTTT NA TRBJ1-6 14 TRBV12-3/TRBV12-4 many
CASAPKGVPYEQYF TGTGCCAGCGCTCCCAAGGGGGTGCCCTACGAGCAGTACTTC NA TRBJ2-7 14 TRBV7-8 many
CASSSGQALEAEAFF TGCGCCAGCAGCTCCGGACAGGCCCTGGAGGCTGAAGCTTTCTTT TRBD1 TRBJ1-1 15 TRBV5-1 few
CSASRGNYNEQFF TGCAGTGCTAGCCGGGGGAACTACAATGAGCAGTTCTTC NA TRBJ2-1 13 TRBV20-1 many
CASSLVGGAQPQHF TGTGCCAGCAGCTTAGTTGGGGGGGCTCAGCCCCAGCATTTT NA TRBJ1-5 14 TRBV11-2 many
CASSSEPLRGRTYEQYF TGTGCCAGCAGTTCTGAACCTCTCCGAGGCAGAACCTACGAGCAGTACTTC NA TRBJ2-7 17 TRBV12-3/TRBV12-4 NA
CASSWSPPGGRAFEQYF TGTGCCAGCAGCTGGAGTCCCCCCGGCGGGAGGGCCTTTGAGCAGTACTTC TRBD2 TRBJ2-7 17 TRBV7-2 NA
CASSLFAGAGDTQYF TGTGCCAGCAGCTTATTTGCGGGCGCGGGAGATACGCAGTATTTT NA TRBJ2-3 15 TRBV11-3 many
CASSPRQGGEKLFF TGTGCCAGCAGCCCCCGACAGGGGGGGGAAAAACTGTTTTTT TRBD1 TRBJ1-4 14 TRBV7-9 NA
CASSLKPDTQYF TGTGCCAGCAGTTTAAAACCAGATACGCAGTATTTT NA TRBJ2-3 12 TRBV12-3/TRBV12-4 few
CASSLQRGQAGELFF TGTGCCAGCAGCCTCCAGCGGGGCCAGGCCGGGGAGCTGTTTTTT TRBD2 TRBJ2-2 15 TRBV7-8 few
CASSLNSTTGGAVQFF TGTGCCAGCAGCTTAAACTCTACAACAGGGGGCGCCGTTCAGTTCTTC TRBD1 TRBJ2-1 16 TRBV7-2 NA
CASSFSGRANREQFF TGTGCCAGCAGCTTTAGCGGGAGGGCCAATCGTGAGCAGTTCTTC TRBD2 TRBJ2-1 15 TRBV11-2 many
CASTQIGDRESGNTIYF TGTGCCAGCACCCAGATTGGGGACAGGGAATCTGGAAACACCATATATTTT TRBD1 TRBJ1-3 17 TRBV12-3/TRBV12-4 many
CASIKLGKQDGGSEAFF TGTGCCAGCATCAAGTTGGGGAAACAGGATGGTGGCTCTGAAGCTTTCTTT NA TRBJ1-1 17 TRBV6-2/TRBV6-3 NA